This T cell receptor beta chain is drawn from a study of blood T cell repertoires in COVID-19. Per the original methods: Counts of nucleated cells, estimated from reference gene primer amplification, were obtained. Profiling relied on immunoSEQ multiplex PCR, and the TCRdb table lists in-frame clones only, not all of them. The V and J calls and clone size are taken from that table; D and trimming were inferred from the DNA. The sample records a few hundred thousand clones, around four fifths being singletons. This CDR3 comprises 15 residues. Germline lookup yields CDR1 SGHRS and CDR2 YFSETQ. Trimming took 5 bases from V and 6 from J; bases not matched to a gene: 8.

The chain carries TRBV5-1 and TRBJ2-3, with 11 bases matching TRBD2. Specimen: peripheral blood. The sequence was obtained from a woman aged 45 to 65 with active or convalescent COVID-19. Here the CDR3 reads CASRPTGTSGDTQYF. The CDR3 DNA is TGCGCCAGCAGGCCCACCGGGACTAGCGGTGATACGCAGTATTTT.